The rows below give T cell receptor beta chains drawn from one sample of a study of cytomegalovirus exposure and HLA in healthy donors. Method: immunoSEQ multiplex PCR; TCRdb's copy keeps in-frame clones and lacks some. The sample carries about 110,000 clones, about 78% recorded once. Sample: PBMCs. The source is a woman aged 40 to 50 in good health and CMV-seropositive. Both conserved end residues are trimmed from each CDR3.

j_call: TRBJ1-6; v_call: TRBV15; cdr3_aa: ATSRGTGGAYNSPLH
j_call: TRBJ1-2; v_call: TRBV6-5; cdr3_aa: ASSYSPEQNFYGYT
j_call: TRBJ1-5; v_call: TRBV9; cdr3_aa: ASSDQGAGQPQH
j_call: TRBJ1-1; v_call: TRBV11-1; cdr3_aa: ASSSWGGVMEAF
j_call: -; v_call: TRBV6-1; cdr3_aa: ASSEMVMYEQY
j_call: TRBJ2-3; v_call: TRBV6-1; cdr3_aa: ASSERVNPDTQY
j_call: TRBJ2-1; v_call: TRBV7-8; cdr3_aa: ASSLETSGGMYNEQF
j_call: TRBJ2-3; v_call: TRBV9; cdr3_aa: ASSVSGGAHTQY
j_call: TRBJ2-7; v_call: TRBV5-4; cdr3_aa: ASSSFYRDSSYEQY
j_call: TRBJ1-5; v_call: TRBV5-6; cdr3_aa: ASSSLFRGLGQPQH
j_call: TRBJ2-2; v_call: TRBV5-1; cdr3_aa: ASTNEANTGELF
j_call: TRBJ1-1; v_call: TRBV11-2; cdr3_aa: ASSPRTGGFTEAF
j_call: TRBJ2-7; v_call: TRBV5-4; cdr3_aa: ASSHGQPYEQY
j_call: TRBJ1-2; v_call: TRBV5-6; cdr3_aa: ASSYRGAANYGYT
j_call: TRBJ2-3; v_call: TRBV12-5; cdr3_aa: ASGLRSGGDTDTQY
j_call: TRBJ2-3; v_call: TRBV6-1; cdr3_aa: ASSGLAGGPDTQY
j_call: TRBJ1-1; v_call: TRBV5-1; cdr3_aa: ASSLSGLNTEAF
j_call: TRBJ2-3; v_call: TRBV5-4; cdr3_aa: ASSLDRGTDTQY
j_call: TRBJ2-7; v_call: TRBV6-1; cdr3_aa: ASSEVMGQEGYEQY
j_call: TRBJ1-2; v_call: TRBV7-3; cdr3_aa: ASSRQANYGYT